This entry lists 22 T cell receptor beta chains sequenced from one sample in a study of long-term antiretroviral therapy in people with HIV. The authors ran the immunoSEQ assay, v3.0, at survey level. Profiled with immunoSEQ multiplex PCR; TCRdb holds only in-frame clones, not every one. The sample lists 30,000 or so clones, around 87% occurring once. The input for sequencing was unsorted PBMCs, taken 0.5 years after starting antiretroviral therapy. These receptors were collected from a woman between 18 and 29 years old with HIV.

This clone showed up just a few times. The V gene is TRBV4-3, the J gene TRBJ1-1; D is unresolved. The germline V gene has CDR1 LGHNA and CDR2 YSLEER. Trimming removed 0 bases from V and 0 bases from J, with 11 bases in between. This CDR3 has 16 amino acids. CDR3 in amino acids: CASSQDLEWVNTEAFF. For the CDR3, the DNA is TGCGCCAGCAGCCAAGATCTGGAATGGGTGAACACTGAAGCTTTCTTT.

This sequence joins TRBV5-6 and TRBJ2-1; unclear D gene. The CDR3 totals 12 residues. The germline V and J ends were trimmed by 3 bases and 8 bases, with 9 bases remaining between them. The V gene's germline CDR1 is SGHDT and CDR2 YYEEEE. The CDR3 loop reads CASSSFQDEQFF. CDR3 DNA sequence: TGTGCCAGCAGCTCCTTCCAAGATGAGCAGTTCTTC.

With regard to this clone: The junction departs from the called germline gene at one end, perhaps through a read error. This chain connects TRBV7-9 to TRBJ2-1; 7 bases align to TRBD2. The V gene's germline CDR1 is SEHNR and CDR2 FQNEAQ (reference sequence). This CDR3 comprises 12 residues. CDR3 nucleotide sequence: TGTGCCAGCAGCGTAGCGGGCTCCCAGAAGTTCTTC. Encoded protein: CASSVAGSQKFF.

This chain joins TRBV7-9 and TRBJ2-7; D unclear. Germline CDR1 SEHNR, CDR2 FQNEAQ (reference sequence). The CDR3 spans 14 residues. V was pared by 4 bases and J by 3 bases, with 13 bases between. In nucleotides, the CDR3 is TGTGCCAGCAGCTCCTTAACTCAGTACTACGAGCAGTACTTC. This encodes CASSSLTQYYEQYF.

V is TRBV4-3 and J is TRBJ2-7; D possibly matches TRBD1 or TRBD2 (6 bases each). CDR1 is LGHNA, CDR2 YSLEER, per germline. V lost 1 base, J lost 7 bases, and 17 bases lay in between. CDR3 length: 15 residues. For the CDR3, the DNA is TGCGCCAGCAGCCAAGGGACAGTCGGAGGGTGGGAGCAGTACTTC. It encodes CASSQGTVGGWEQYF.

CDR3 sequence reads: CASGSTTYSYEQYF. The CDR3 DNA is TGCGCCAGCGGATCTACTACCTACTCCTACGAGCAGTACTTC. The genes are TRBV23-1 and TRBJ2-7; D not resolved. TRBV23-1 is an open reading frame, and its role is uncertain. With 8 bases removed from V and 0 bases from J, the gap between germline ends came to 14 bases. This CDR3 spans 14 amino acids.

This clone showed up just once. This chain links TRBV19 with TRBJ2-2; the D gene is possibly TRBD2 (6 bases). V was clipped by 3 bases and J by 2 bases, with 13 bases between them. CDR3 length: 16 amino acids. From germline, CDR1 is LNHDA and CDR2 SQIVND (reference sequence). CDR3 amino acids: CASSMGSGINTGELFF. The CDR3 DNA reads as TGTGCCAGTAGTATGGGTAGCGGAATTAACACCGGGGAGCTGTTTTTT.

The chain couples TRBV15 to TRBJ2-7, with TRBD1 identical over 9 bases. The CDR3 loop spans 15 amino acids. Trimming at V came to 5 bases and at J to 4 bases, leaving 9 bases not matched to a gene. Germline V gene lookup returns CDR1 LNHNV and CDR2 YYDKDF (reference sequence). CDR3 residues: CATSDPRTGEYEQYF. The CDR3 DNA reads TGTGCCACCAGCGACCCACGGACAGGGGAGTACGAGCAGTACTTC.

V is TRBV2 and J is TRBJ2-1; 13 bases align to TRBD2. Trimming took 2 bases from V and 1 from J; bases not matched to a gene: 8. In germline, CDR1 is SNHLY, CDR2 FYNNEI. The CDR3 has 19 amino acids. CDR3 DNA sequence: TGTGCCAGCAGTGAATCCCTTGGGACTAGCGGGAAATCCTACAATGAGCAGTTCTTC. Its translation: CASSESLGTSGKSYNEQFF. Based on the CDR3 plus reference TRBV2 and TRBJ2-1, the full variable domain is EPEVTQTPSHQVTQMGQEVILRCVPISNHLYFYWYRQILGQKVEFLVSFYNNEISEKSEIFDDQFSVERPDGSNFTLKIRSTKLEDSAMYFCASSESLGTSGKSYNEQFFGPGTRLTVL.

The chain recombines TRBV6-1 with TRBJ1-4; D might be TRBD1 (5 bases). This CDR3 comprises 14 residues. V was shortened by 6 bases and J by 3 bases, with 11 bases between the two germline ends. In germline, CDR1 is MNHNS, CDR2 SASEGT. CDR3 nucleotides: TGTGCCAGCAGCCCAGGGCCTGCTAATGAAAAACTGTTTTTT. Its translation is CASSPGPANEKLFF.

This chain connects TRBV5-1 to TRBJ2-1; TRBD2 matches 15 bases. CDR3 length: 12 residues. Per the germline V gene, CDR1 is SGHRS and CDR2 is YFSETQ. The junction had 2 bases not matched to a gene; V was cut back by 3 bases and J by 16 bases. CDR3 DNA: TGCGCCAGCAGCTGGACTAGCGGGAGGGTCTTCTTC. This encodes CASSWTSGRVFF.

The chain has TRBV29-1 and TRBJ2-7; D is ambiguous. The CDR3 extends over 13 amino acids. Germline-derived CDR1 and CDR2 are SQVTM and ANQGSEA. V was clipped by 5 bases and J by 0 bases, with 11 bases between them. The CDR3 here is CSVSDDISYEQYF. The CDR3 DNA reads as TGCAGCGTTTCGGACGATATCTCCTACGAGCAGTACTTC.

CDR3 coding DNA: TGTGCCAGCAGTACAGGGTTGGGGGGCTACACCTTC. Protein sequence: CASSTGLGGYTF. This rearrangement joins TRBV27 to TRBJ1-2; possibly TRBD1 for D (6 bases). Trimming took off 5 bases at V and 8 bases at J, with 12 bases between the two ends. CDR3 length: 12 amino acids. Germline CDR1 and CDR2: MNHEY and SMNVEV (reference sequence).

The chain uses TRBV5-1 and TRBJ2-5; D is possibly TRBD1 (5 bases). Matching the DNA end better, TRBJ2-7 makes the J call doubtful. The CDR3 sequence is 14 residues long. Germline V gene data show CDR1 as SGHRS and CDR2 as YFSETQ. CDR3 region: CASSLKGDLVEQYF. The CDR3 DNA is TGCGCCAGCAGCTTGAAAGGGGATCTGGTCGAGCAGTACTTC.

V is TRBV7-6 and J is TRBJ2-7; D possibly corresponds to TRBD2 (5 bases). Germline V gives CDR1 SGHVS, CDR2 FNYEAQ. V was clipped by 1 base and J by 5 bases, with 12 bases between them. CDR3 length equals 14 residues. CDR3: CASSLEGSVNEQYF. DNA of the CDR3: TGTGCCAGCAGCTTAGAAGGGAGTGTGAACGAGCAGTACTTC.

The V gene is TRBV15, the J gene TRBJ2-1; D uncertain. Germline lookup yields CDR1 LNHNV and CDR2 YYDKDF (reference sequence). The CDR3 has 13 residues. V shed 8 bases and J shed 3 bases, with 11 bases lying between them. Here the CDR3 DNA reads TGTGCCACCGTTGCAGGATACTACAATGAGCAGTTCTTC. The encoded protein is CATVAGYYNEQFF. Complete variable domain (other parts from reference TRBV15 and TRBJ2-1): DAMVIQNPRYQVTQFGKPVTLSCSQTLNHNVMYWYQQKSSQAPKLLFHYYDKDFNNEADTPDNFQSRRPNTSFCFLDIRSPGLGDTAMYLCATVAGYYNEQFFGPGTRLTVL.

As concerns this clone: The germline gene is not matched at one end of the junction; a read error may be the cause. The chain links TRBV6-5 to TRBJ2-7; D ambiguous. This CDR3 is built from 15 residues. Per germline, CDR1 MNHEY and CDR2 SVGAGI. The CDR3, as DNA: TGTGCCAGCAGACGTGACACCCCCCAAGGGCACGAACAGTACTTC. Its protein is CASRRDTPQGHEQYF.

The rearrangement uses TRBV19 and TRBJ2-1, with TRBD2 matching 13 bases. Germline CDR1 reads LNHDA; CDR2 reads SQIVND (reference sequence). The CDR3 loop spans 13 amino acids. Trimming cost V 10 bases and J 9 bases; bases outside gene matches: 6. CDR3 DNA: TGTGCCACAGGACTAGCGGGAGCTGTTGAGCAGTTCTTC. Amino acid sequence: CATGLAGAVEQFF.

V usage is TRBV27 and J usage is TRBJ2-2, with no clear D. V was clipped by 8 bases and J by 1 base, with 14 bases between them. This CDR3 comprises 15 residues. Germline V gene lookup returns CDR1 MNHEY and CDR2 SMNVEV (reference sequence). The CDR3 region has the DNA TGTGCCAGCGGCCTCGGCGGCTGGAACACCGGGGAGCTGTTTTTT. This codes for CASGLGGWNTGELFF.

The chain links TRBV9 to TRBJ1-1; D call uncertain. This CDR3 has 17 amino acids. Germline assignment: CDR1 SGDLS and CDR2 YYNGEE. V lost 4 bases and J 4 bases, leaving 23 bases between the germline ends. The CDR3 protein is CASSHTPTAWVGTEAFF. CDR3 DNA: TGTGCCAGCAGCCACACTCCTACGGCGTGGGTAGGCACTGAAGCTTTCTTT. Variable domain in full (rest from reference TRBV9 and TRBJ1-1): DSGVTQTPKHLITATGQRVTLRCSPRSGDLSVYWYQQSLDQGLQFLIQYYNGEERAKGNILERFSAQQFPDLHSELNLSSLELGDSALYFCASSHTPTAWVGTEAFFGQGTRLTVV.

The CDR3 region is CASSVGGTDTQYF. CDR3 nucleotide sequence: TGTGCCAGCAGCGTAGGGGGAACAGATACGCAGTATTTT. The rearrangement joins TRBV9 to TRBJ2-3; no clear D. The CDR3 extends over 13 amino acids. Trimming cost V 0 bases and J 3 bases, with 5 bases left between them. The germline gives CDR1 SGDLS, CDR2 YYNGEE. Based on the CDR3 plus reference TRBV9 and TRBJ2-3, the full variable domain is DSGVTQTPKHLITATGQRVTLRCSPRSGDLSVYWYQQSLDQGLQFLIQYYNGEERAKGNILERFSAQQFPDLHSELNLSSLELGDSALYFCASSVGGTDTQYFGPGTRLTVL.

The rearrangement uses TRBV6-1 and TRBJ2-7, with a tentative D call TRBD1 (7 bases). The V gene lost 8 bases and the J gene lost 2 bases, with 13 bases spanning the gap. This CDR3 has 13 residues. Germline-derived CDR1 and CDR2 are MNHNS and SASEGT. CDR3 residues: CASGGTAAYEQYF. The CDR3 DNA reads as TGTGCCAGCGGAGGGACAGCCGCCTACGAGCAGTACTTC.